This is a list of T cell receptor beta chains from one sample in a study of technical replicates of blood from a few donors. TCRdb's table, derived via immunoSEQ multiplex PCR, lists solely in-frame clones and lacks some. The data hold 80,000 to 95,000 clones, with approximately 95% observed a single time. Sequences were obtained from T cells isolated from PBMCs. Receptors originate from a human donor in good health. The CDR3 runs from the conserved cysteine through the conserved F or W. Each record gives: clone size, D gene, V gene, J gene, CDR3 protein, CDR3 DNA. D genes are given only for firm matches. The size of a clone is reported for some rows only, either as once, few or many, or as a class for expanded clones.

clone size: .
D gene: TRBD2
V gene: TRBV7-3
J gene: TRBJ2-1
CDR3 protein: CASSPTSGSYNEQFF
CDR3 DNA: TGTGCCAGCAGCCCAACTAGCGGGAGCTACAATGAGCAGTTCTTC

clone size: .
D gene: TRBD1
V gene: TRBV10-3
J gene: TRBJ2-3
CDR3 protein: CAIKDRGPPDTQYF
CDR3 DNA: TGTGCCATCAAGGACAGGGGACCACCAGATACGCAGTATTTT

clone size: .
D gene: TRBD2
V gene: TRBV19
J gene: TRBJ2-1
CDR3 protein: CASSLTSGNSYNEQFF
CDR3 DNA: TGTGCCAGTAGTTTGACTAGCGGGAACTCCTACAATGAGCAGTTCTTC

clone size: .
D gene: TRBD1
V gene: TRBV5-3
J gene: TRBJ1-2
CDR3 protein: CARSYGQGGAGYTF
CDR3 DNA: TGTGCCAGAAGCTATGGCCAGGGGGGTGCTGGCTACACCTTC

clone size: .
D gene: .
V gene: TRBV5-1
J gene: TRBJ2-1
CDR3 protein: CASSSQPGGKYNEQFF
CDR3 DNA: TGCGCCAGCAGCTCTCAACCAGGGGGGAAATACAATGAGCAGTTCTTC

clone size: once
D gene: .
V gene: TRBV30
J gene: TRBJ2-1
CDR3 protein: CAWSVGRQSGTYNEQFF
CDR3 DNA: TGTGCCTGGAGTGTAGGCCGTCAGAGCGGTACCTACAATGAGCAGTTCTTC

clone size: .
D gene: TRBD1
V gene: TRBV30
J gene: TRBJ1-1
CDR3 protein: CAHDRGRYTEAFF
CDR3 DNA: TGTGCCCACGACAGGGGGCGTTACACTGAAGCTTTCTTT

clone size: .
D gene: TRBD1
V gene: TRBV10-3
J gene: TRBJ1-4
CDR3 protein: CAISESTQGLGKLFF
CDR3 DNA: TGTGCCATCAGTGAGTCGACACAGGGGCTGGGAAAACTGTTTTTT

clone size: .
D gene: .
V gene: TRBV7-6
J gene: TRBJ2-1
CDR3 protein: CASRAEPWGVSSYNEQFF
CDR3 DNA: TGTGCCAGCAGGGCTGAACCCTGGGGGGTCAGCTCCTACAATGAGCAGTTCTTC

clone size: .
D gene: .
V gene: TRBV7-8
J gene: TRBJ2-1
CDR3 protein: CASSLFTGAVSYNEQFF
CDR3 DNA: TGTGCCAGCAGCTTATTTACAGGCGCTGTGTCCTACAATGAGCAGTTCTTC

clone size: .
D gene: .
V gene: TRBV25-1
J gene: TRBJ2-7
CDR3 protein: CASSPGTGLYEQYF
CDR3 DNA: TGTGCCAGCAGCCCAGGAACAGGGCTTTACGAGCAGTACTTC

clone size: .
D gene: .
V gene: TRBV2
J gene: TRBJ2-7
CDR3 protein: CASISAGGTYEQYF
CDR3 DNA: TGTGCCAGCATTTCGGCAGGGGGGACCTACGAGCAGTACTTC

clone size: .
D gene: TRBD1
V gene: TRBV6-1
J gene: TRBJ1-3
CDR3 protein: CASTPQDRAINTIYF
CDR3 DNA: TGTGCCAGCACCCCCCAGGACAGGGCCATAAACACCATATATTTT

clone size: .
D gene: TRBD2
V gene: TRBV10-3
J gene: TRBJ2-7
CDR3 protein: CAIKRVAGDYEQYF
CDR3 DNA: TGTGCCATCAAACGAGTAGCGGGGGACTACGAGCAGTACTTC

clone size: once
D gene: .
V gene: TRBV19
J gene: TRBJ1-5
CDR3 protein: CASSAGIGQPQHF
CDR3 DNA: TGTGCCAGTAGTGCAGGGATTGGGCAGCCCCAGCATTTT

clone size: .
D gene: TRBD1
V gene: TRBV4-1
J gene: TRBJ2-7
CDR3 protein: CASSQDRGYEQYF
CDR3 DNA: TGCGCCAGCAGCCAAGACAGGGGGTACGAGCAGTACTTC

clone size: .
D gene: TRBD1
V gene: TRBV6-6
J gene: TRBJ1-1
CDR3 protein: CASSYLGQGDTEAFF
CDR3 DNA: TGTGCCAGCAGCTACCTTGGACAGGGGGACACTGAAGCTTTCTTT

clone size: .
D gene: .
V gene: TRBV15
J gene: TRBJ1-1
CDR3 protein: CATSTSRFLKGDTEAFF
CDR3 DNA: TGTGCCACCAGCACCTCAAGGTTCCTAAAGGGAGACACTGAAGCTTTCTTT

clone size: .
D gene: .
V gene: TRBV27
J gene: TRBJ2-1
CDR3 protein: CASRARNNEQFF
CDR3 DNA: TGTGCCAGCAGGGCTAGGAACAATGAGCAGTTCTTC

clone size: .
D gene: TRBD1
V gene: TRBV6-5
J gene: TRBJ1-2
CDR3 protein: CASSYSRGTGEGYTF
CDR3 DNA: TGTGCCAGCAGTTACTCGAGGGGGACAGGGGAGGGCTACACCTTC

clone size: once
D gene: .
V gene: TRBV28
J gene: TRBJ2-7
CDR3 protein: CASIPGQFSYEQYF
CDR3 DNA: TGTGCCAGCATTCCCGGACAGTTCTCCTACGAGCAGTACTTC

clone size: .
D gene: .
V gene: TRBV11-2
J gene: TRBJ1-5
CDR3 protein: CASSLDGGGPQHF
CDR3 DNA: TGTGCCAGCAGCTTAGACGGAGGTGGGCCCCAGCATTTT

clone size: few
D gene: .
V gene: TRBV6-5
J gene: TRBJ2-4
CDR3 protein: CASSYDRGNIQYF
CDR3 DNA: TGTGCCAGCAGTTACGACCGCGGAAACATTCAGTACTTC

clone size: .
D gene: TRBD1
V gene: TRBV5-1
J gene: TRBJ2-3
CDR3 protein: CASSEQGDTQYF
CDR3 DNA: TGCGCCAGCAGTGAACAGGGGGATACGCAGTATTTT

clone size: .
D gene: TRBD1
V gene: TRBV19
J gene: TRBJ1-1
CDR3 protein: CASSIGDRGAFF
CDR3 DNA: TGTGCCAGTAGTATAGGGGACAGGGGGGCTTTCTTT

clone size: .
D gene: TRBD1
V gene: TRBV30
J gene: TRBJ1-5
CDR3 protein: CAFGQGIQPQHF
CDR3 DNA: TGTGCCTTCGGACAGGGTATTCAGCCCCAGCATTTT

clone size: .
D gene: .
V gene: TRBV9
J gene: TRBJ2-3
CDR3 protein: CASSGTAPRSTDTQYF
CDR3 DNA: TGTGCCAGCAGCGGGACAGCCCCTCGATCGACAGATACGCAGTATTTT

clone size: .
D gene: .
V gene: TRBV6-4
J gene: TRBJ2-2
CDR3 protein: CASNRVQRLCTGELFF
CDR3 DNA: TGTGCCAGCAACAGGGTACAGAGGCTATGCACCGGGGAGCTGTTTTTT

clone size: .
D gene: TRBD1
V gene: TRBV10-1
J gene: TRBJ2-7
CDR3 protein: CASKDCPRDRDSEQYF
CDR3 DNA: TGCGCCAGCAAAGATTGCCCCCGGGACAGGGACTCCGAGCAGTACTTC

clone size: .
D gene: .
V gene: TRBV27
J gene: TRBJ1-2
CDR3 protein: CASSLEPRAEGYTF
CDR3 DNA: TGTGCCAGCAGTCTAGAACCCAGGGCGGAGGGCTACACCTTC

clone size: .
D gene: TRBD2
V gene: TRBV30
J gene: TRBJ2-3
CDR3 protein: CAWSILTSGRTDTQYF
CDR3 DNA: TGTGCCTGGAGCATACTGACTAGCGGGAGGACAGATACGCAGTATTTT

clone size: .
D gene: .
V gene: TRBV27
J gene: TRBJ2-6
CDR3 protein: CASSYYYRSGANVLTF
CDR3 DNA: TGTGCCAGCAGTTACTACTACCGTTCTGGGGCCAACGTCCTGACTTTC

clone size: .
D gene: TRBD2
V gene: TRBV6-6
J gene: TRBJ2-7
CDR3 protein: CASSPRLAGDYEQYF
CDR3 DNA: TGTGCCAGCAGCCCCAGACTAGCGGGAGACTACGAGCAGTACTTC

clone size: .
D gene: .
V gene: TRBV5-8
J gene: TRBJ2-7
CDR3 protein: CASSPWTGYEQYF
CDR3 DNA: TGTGCCAGCAGCCCCTGGACTGGCTACGAGCAGTACTTC

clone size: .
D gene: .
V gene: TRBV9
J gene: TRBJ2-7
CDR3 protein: CASSQDGGRFEQYF
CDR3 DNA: TGTGCCAGCAGCCAGGACGGGGGTCGTTTCGAGCAGTACTTC

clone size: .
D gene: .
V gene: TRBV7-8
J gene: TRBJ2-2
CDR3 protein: CASSLVGTYPTGELFF
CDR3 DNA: TGTGCCAGCAGCTTAGTCGGGACTTACCCCACCGGGGAGCTGTTTTTT

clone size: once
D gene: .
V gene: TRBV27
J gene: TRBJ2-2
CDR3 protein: CASNSRPGELFF
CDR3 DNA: TGTGCCAGCAACTCTAGACCCGGGGAGCTGTTTTTT

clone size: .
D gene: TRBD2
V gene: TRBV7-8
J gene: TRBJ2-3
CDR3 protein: CASSKHRTSGSTDTQYF
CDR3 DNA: TGTGCCAGCAGCAAACACCGGACTAGCGGGAGCACAGATACGCAGTATTTT

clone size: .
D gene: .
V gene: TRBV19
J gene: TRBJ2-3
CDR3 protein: CASRSVGARADTQYF
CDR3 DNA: TGTGCCAGTAGATCCGTGGGGGCCAGAGCAGATACGCAGTATTTT

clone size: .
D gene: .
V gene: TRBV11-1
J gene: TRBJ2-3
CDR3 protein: CASSLRTDTQYF
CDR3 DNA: TGTGCCAGCAGCTTACGGACAGATACGCAGTATTTT

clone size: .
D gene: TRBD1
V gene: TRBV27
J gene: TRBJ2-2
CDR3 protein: CASSFLGQGGKNTGELFF
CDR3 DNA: TGTGCCAGCAGTTTCCTAGGACAGGGTGGAAAAAACACCGGGGAGCTGTTTTTT

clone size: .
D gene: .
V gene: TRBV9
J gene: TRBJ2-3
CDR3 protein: CASSVGGYSTDTQYF
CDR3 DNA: TGTGCCAGCAGCGTGGGGGGATATAGCACAGATACGCAGTATTTT

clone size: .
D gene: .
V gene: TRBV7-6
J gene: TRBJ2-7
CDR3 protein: CASSLAPGNGLGEQYF
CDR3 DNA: TGTGCCAGCAGCTTAGCGCCGGGTAATGGACTCGGGGAGCAGTACTTC

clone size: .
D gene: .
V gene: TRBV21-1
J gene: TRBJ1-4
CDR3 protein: CASSKGGGAAEKLFF
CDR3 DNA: TGTGCCAGCAGCAAAGGGGGGGGTGCCGCTGAAAAACTGTTTTTT

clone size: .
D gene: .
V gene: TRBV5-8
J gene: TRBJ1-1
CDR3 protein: CASSLVEVTEAFF
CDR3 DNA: TGTGCCAGCAGCTTGGTTGAGGTCACTGAAGCTTTCTTT

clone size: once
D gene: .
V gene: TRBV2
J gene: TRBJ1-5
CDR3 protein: CASKSGPWKTNQPQHF
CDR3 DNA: TGTGCCAGTAAGAGTGGGCCATGGAAGACCAATCAGCCCCAGCATTTT

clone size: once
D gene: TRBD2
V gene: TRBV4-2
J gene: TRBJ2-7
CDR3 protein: CASSQEGGSTYEQYF
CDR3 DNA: TGTGCCAGCAGCCAAGAGGGCGGGAGTACCTACGAGCAGTACTTC

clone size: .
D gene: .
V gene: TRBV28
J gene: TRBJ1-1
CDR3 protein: CASRANTEAFF
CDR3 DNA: TGTGCCAGCAGAGCCAACACTGAAGCTTTCTTT

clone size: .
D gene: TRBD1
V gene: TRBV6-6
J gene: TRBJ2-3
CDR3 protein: CASSYGTGTDTQYF
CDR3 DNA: TGTGCCAGCAGTTACGGGACAGGGACAGATACGCAGTATTTT

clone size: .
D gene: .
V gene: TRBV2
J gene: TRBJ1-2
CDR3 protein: CASITQEPSYGYTF
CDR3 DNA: TGTGCCAGCATAACACAGGAGCCTAGCTATGGCTACACCTTC

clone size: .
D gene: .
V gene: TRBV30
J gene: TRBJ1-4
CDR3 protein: CAWSRQVNEKLFF
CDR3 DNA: TGTGCCTGGAGTAGGCAGGTTAATGAAAAACTGTTTTTT

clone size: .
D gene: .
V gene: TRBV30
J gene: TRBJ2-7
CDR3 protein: CAWGGRNSYEQYF
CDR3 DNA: TGTGCCTGGGGAGGACGGAACTCCTACGAGCAGTACTTC

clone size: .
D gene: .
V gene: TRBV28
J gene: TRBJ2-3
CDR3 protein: CASSFYTDTQYF
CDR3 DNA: TGTGCCAGCAGTTTCTACACAGATACGCAGTATTTT

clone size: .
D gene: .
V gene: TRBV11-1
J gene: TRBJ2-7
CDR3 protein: CASSPAWGGSYEQYF
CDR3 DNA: TGTGCCAGCAGCCCGGCTTGGGGCGGCTCCTACGAGCAGTACTTC